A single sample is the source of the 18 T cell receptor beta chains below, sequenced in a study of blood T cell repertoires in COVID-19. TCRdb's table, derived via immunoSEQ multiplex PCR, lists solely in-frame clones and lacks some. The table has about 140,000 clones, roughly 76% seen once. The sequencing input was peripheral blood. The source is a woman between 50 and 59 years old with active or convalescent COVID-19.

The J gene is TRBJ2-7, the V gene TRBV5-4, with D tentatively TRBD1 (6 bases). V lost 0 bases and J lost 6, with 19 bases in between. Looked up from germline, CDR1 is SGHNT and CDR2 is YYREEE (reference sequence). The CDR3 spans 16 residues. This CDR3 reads CASSLGKGHGDREQYF. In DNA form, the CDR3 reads TGTGCCAGCAGCTTGGGGAAGGGACACGGGGACCGCGAGCAGTACTTC. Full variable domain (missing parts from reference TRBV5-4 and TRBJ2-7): ETGVTQSPTHLIKTRGQQVTLRCSSQSGHNTVSWYQQALGQGPQFIFQYYREEENGRGNFPPRFSGLQFPNYSSELNVNALELDDSALYLCASSLGKGHGDREQYFGPGTRLTVT.

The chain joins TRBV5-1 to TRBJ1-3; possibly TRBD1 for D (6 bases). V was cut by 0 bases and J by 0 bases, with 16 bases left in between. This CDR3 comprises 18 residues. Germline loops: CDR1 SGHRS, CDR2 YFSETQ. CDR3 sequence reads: CASSLGPQGPSSGNTIYF. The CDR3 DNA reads TGCGCCAGCAGCTTGGGGCCACAGGGACCAAGCTCTGGAAACACCATATATTTT.

The CDR3 protein is CASSYRTSSGNTIYF. The CDR3 nucleotides read TGTGCCAGCAGTTACAGAACCAGCTCTGGAAACACCATATATTTT. V gene TRBV6-2 or TRBV6-3 combines with J gene TRBJ1-3, with D unresolved. Germline values: CDR1 MNHEY, CDR2 SVGEGT. V gave up 2 bases and J gave up 0 bases, with 8 bases separating them. This CDR3 is 15 amino acids long.

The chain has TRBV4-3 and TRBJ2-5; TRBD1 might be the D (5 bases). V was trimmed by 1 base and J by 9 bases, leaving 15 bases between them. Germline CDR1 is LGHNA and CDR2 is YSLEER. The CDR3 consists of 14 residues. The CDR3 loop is CASSQVALQGAQYF. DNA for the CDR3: TGCGCCAGCAGCCAAGTAGCTCTTCAAGGGGCCCAGTACTTC.

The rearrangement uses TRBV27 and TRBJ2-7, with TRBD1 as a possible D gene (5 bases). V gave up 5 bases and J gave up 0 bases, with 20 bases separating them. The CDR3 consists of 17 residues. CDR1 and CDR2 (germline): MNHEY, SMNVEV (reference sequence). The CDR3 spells CASSPPERKGLSYEQYF. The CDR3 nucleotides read TGTGCCAGCAGTCCCCCCGAGAGAAAGGGGCTCTCCTACGAGCAGTACTTC.

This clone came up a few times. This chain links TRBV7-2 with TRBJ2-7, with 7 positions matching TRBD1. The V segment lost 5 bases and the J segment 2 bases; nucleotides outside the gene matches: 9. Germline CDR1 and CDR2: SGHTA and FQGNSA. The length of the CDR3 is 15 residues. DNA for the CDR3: TGTGCCAGCAGCCTTAGAGCGCAGGGGGCCTACGAGCAGTACTTC. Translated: CASSLRAQGAYEQYF.

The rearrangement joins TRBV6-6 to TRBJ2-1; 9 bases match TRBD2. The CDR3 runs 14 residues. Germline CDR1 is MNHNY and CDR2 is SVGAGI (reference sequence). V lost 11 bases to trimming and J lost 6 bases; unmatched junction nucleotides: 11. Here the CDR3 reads CACGTSGRLNEQFF. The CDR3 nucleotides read TGTGCCTGCGGGACCAGCGGGAGGCTCAATGAGCAGTTCTTC.

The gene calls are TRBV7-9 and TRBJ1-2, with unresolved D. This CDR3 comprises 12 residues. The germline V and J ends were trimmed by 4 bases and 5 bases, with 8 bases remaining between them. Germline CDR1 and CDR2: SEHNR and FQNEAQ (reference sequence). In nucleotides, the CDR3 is TGTGCCAGCAGCTGGGGAGATTATGGCTACACCTTC. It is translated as CASSWGDYGYTF.

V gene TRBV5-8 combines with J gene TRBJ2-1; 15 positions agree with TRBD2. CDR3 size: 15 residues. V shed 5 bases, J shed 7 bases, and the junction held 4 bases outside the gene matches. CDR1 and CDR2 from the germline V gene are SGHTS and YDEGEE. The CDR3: CASRWGTSGGNEQFF. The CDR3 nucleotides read TGTGCCAGCAGATGGGGGACTAGCGGGGGGAATGAGCAGTTCTTC.

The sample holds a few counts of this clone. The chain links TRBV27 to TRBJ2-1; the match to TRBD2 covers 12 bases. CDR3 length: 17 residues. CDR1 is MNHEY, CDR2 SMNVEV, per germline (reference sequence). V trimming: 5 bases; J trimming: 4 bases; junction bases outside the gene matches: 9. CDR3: CASSPSGTSGYYNEQFF. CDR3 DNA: TGTGCCAGCAGTCCATCCGGGACTAGCGGGTATTACAATGAGCAGTTCTTC.

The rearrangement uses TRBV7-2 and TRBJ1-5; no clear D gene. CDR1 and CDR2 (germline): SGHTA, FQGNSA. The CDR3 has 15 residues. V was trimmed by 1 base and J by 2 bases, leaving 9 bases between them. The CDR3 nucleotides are TGTGCCAGCAGCTTAGAACTGGGCGGCAATCAGCCCCAGCATTTT. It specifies CASSLELGGNQPQHF. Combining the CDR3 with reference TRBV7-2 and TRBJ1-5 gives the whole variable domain GAGVSQSPSNKVTEKGKDVELRCDPISGHTALYWYRQSLGQGLEFLIYFQGNSAPDKSGLPSDRFSAERTGGSVSTLTIQRTQQEDSAVYLCASSLELGGNQPQHFGDGTRLSIL.

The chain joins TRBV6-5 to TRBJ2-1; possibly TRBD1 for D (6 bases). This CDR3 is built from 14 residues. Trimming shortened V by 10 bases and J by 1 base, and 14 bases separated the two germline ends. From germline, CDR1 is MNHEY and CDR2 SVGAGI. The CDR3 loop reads CATPGQGSYNEQFF. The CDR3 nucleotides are TGTGCCACCCCGGGACAAGGGTCCTACAATGAGCAGTTCTTC.

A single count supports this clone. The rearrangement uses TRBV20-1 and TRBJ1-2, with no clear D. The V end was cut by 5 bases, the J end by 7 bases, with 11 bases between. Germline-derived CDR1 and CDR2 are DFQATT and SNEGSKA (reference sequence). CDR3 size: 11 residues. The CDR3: CSAGLEGGYTF. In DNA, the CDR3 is TGCAGTGCTGGCCTAGAAGGTGGCTACACCTTC.

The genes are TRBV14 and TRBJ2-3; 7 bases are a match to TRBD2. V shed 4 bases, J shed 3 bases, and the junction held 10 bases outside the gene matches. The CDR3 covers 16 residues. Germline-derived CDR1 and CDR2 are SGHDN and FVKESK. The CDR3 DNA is TGTGCCAGCAGCCCTCCGGGGAGGGTAGTTACAGATACGCAGTATTTT. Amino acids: CASSPPGRVVTDTQYF.

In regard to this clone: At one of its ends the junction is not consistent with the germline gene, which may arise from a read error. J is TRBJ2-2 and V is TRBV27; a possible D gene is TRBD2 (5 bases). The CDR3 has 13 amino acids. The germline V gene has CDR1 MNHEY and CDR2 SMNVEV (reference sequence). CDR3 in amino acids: CASSLVLHRGAVF. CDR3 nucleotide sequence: TGTGCCAGCAGTCTCGTCCTACACCGGGGAGCTGTTTTT.

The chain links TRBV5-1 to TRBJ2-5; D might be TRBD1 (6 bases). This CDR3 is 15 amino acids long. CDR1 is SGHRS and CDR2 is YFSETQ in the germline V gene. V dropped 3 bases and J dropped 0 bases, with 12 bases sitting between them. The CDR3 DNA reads TGCGCCAGCAGCTGGTCACAGGGCCACCAAGAGACCCAGTACTTC. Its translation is CASSWSQGHQETQYF.

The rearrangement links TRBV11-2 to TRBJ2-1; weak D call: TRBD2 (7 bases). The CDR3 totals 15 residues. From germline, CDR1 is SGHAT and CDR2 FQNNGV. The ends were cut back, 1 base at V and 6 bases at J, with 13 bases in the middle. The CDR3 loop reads CASSLVGGAGNEQFF. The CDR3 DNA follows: TGTGCCAGCAGCTTAGTAGGGGGGGCTGGCAATGAGCAGTTCTTC.

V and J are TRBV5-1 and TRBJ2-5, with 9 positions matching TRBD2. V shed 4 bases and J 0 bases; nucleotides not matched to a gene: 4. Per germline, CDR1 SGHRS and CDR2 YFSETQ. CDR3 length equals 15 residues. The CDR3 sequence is CASSPAGGYQETQYF. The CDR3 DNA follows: TGCGCCAGCAGCCCAGCGGGGGGATACCAAGAGACCCAGTACTTC.